These 21 T cell receptor beta chains originate from one sample sequenced in a study of T cells in Graves' hyperthyroidism and ophthalmopathy. Template material for amplifying TCR beta CDR3 regions consisted of RNA transcripts. Using the HTBI primer set, a first-round RT-PCR was run on the TCR CDR3. Using its own MiXCR run on the multiplex PCR reads, TCRdb lists one record per CDR3 protein. The sample includes over 650,000 distinct CDR3 sequences, 40% to 55% of them seen just once. Sequenced input: peripheral blood or thyroid tissue (not recorded which). The receptor source for this set is an adult man with Graves' disease, either hyperthyroidism or ophthalmopathy (not recorded which).

This clonotype was seen at least ten times. The rearrangement joins TRBV7-9 to TRBJ1-1, with D uncertain. Germline assignment: CDR1 SEHNR and CDR2 FQNEAQ (reference sequence). The CDR3 totals 13 residues. Between the trimmed V and J ends, which lost 2 bases and 5 bases, there was a span of 9 bases. The CDR3 is CASSLSHTTEAFF. Written as DNA, the CDR3 is TGTGCCAGCAGCTTAAGTCATACGACTGAAGCTTTCTTT.

This chain joins TRBV24-1 and TRBJ2-7; D gene ambiguous. CDR1 is KGHDR and CDR2 is SFDVKD in the germline V gene. The CDR3 runs 11 residues. Trimming removed 11 bases from V and 7 bases from J, with 14 bases in between. The CDR3 sequence: CASTPTREQYF. In nucleotides, the CDR3 is TGTGCCAGCACCCCAACGAGGGAGCAGTACTTC.

This clonotype was recorded a few times. This chain connects TRBV19 to TRBJ1-5; TRBD1 might be the D (5 bases). CDR3 length equals 14 residues. The germline V gene encodes CDR1 LNHDA and CDR2 SQIVND (reference sequence). Trimming pared 5 bases from V and 6 bases from J, leaving 14 bases between. The CDR3 bases are TGTGCCAGTAGTTGGGGCAGGTCGGTTCAGCCCCAGCATTTT. It yields the protein CASSWGRSVQPQHF. Based on the CDR3 plus reference TRBV19 and TRBJ1-5, the full variable domain is DGGITQSPKYLFRKEGQNVTLSCEQNLNHDAMYWYRQDPGQGLRLIYYSQIVNDFQKGDIAEGYSVSREKKESFPLTVTSAQKNPTAFYLCASSWGRSVQPQHFGDGTRLSIL.

The J gene is TRBJ2-2, the V gene TRBV10-3; 10 positions agree with TRBD1. Germline V gives CDR1 ENHRY, CDR2 SYGVKD. V trimming: 7 bases; J trimming: 5 bases; junction bases outside the gene matches: 7. There are 15 residues in the CDR3. The CDR3 reads CAIKMRTGGTGELFF. The CDR3 DNA reads as TGTGCCATCAAGATGAGGACAGGGGGAACCGGGGAGCTGTTTTTT.

The chain links TRBV29-1 to TRBJ2-7; D may be TRBD2 (5 bases). Germline loops: CDR1 SQVTM, CDR2 ANQGSEA. Trimming removed 4 bases from V and 4 bases from J, with 14 bases in between. The CDR3 consists of 13 residues. The CDR3 DNA follows: TGCAGCGTTGTTGCGCCGACTACATACGAGCAGTACTTC. Amino acids: CSVVAPTTYEQYF.

This clonotype was counted ten times or more. The chain uses TRBV12-3 or TRBV12-4 and TRBJ1-2; D gene unclear. Trimming cost V 2 bases and J 8 bases, with 9 bases left between them. The length of the CDR3 is 12 residues. CDR3 DNA sequence: TGTGCCAGCAGTTTATGGGGAGAGGGCTACACCTTC. Protein product: CASSLWGEGYTF.

The V call is TRBV19, the J call TRBJ2-7, with D perhaps matching TRBD1 or TRBD2 (5 bases each). The CDR3 spans 15 residues. Trimming stripped 9 bases from V and 1 base from J, with 19 bases between. Germline CDR1 and CDR2: LNHDA and SQIVND (reference sequence). This CDR3 is CASSFRDGGSYEQYF. In DNA, the CDR3 is TGTGCCAGCAGCTTCCGGGACGGTGGTTCCTACGAGCAGTACTTC.

This clonotype was recorded many times. V and J are TRBV29-1 and TRBJ2-2; no clear D. CDR1 and CDR2 (germline): SQVTM, ANQGSEA. Trimming pared 4 bases from V and 6 bases from J, leaving 3 bases between. The CDR3 contains 10 residues. The CDR3 is CSVGSGELFF. The CDR3 DNA reads as TGCAGCGTTGGGTCCGGGGAGCTGTTTTTT.

The table lists this clonotype with many counts. The chain joins TRBV10-3 to TRBJ1-2; D not resolved. This CDR3 contains 14 residues. From germline, CDR1 is ENHRY and CDR2 SYGVKD. V lost 6 bases to trimming and J lost 2 bases, with 13 bases between them. Written as DNA, the CDR3 is TGTGCCATCAGGCTTACAGAGCTGAACTATGGCTACACCTTC. Amino acid sequence: CAIRLTELNYGYTF.

The genes are TRBV11-2 and TRBJ1-5; TRBD1 matches 8 bases. Germline values: CDR1 SGHAT, CDR2 FQNNGV. V gave up 5 bases and J gave up 2 bases; unmatched junction bases: 8. The CDR3 is made up of 16 amino acids. CDR3 region: CASSIHGQGGNQPQHF. The CDR3 nucleotides are TGTGCCAGCAGCATCCATGGACAGGGAGGCAATCAGCCCCAGCATTTT.

This chain joins TRBV29-1 and TRBJ2-5; D ambiguous. Germline V gives CDR1 SQVTM, CDR2 ANQGSEA. Trimming pared 5 bases from V and 4 bases from J, leaving 5 bases between. This CDR3 contains 10 residues. The CDR3 DNA reads as TGCAGCGTTCTTAGAGAGACCCAGTACTTC. This encodes CSVLRETQYF.

This chain joins TRBV14 and TRBJ1-1; D might be TRBD1 (5 bases). V lost 1 base, J lost 7 bases, and 10 bases lay in between. Germline values: CDR1 SGHDN, CDR2 FVKESK. The CDR3 has 13 residues. The DNA for the CDR3 is TGTGCCAGCAGCCAAGTATGGGGCGGTGAAGCTTTCTTT. Amino acid sequence: CASSQVWGGEAFF.

V gene TRBV10-3 combines with J gene TRBJ2-6; D perhaps matches TRBD2 (5 bases). Trimming left V 4 bases short and J 2 bases short, with 6 bases between. The CDR3 sequence is 14 residues long. CDR1 and CDR2 from the germline V gene are ENHRY and SYGVKD. CDR3 residues: CAISAGTGANVLTF. Here the CDR3 DNA reads TGTGCCATCAGTGCCGGGACTGGGGCCAACGTCCTGACTTTC.

The chain employs TRBV2 and TRBJ1-6; TRBD1 matches at 7 bases. Trimming took 6 bases from V and 7 from J; bases not matched to a gene: 12. From germline, CDR1 is SNHLY and CDR2 FYNNEI. CDR3 length: 16 residues. The CDR3 nucleotides read TGTGCCAGCAGCCAAGCGAGGGGACAGAGGAATTCACCCCTCCACTTT. Encoded protein: CASSQARGQRNSPLHF.

This clonotype has ten or more counts. The genes are TRBV7-9 and TRBJ2-5, with D possibly called TRBD1 or TRBD2 (7 bases each). The V gene lost 4 bases and the J gene lost 2 bases, with 14 bases spanning the gap. The CDR3 is made up of 15 amino acids. Germline CDR1 is SEHNR and CDR2 is FQNEAQ (reference sequence). Written as DNA, the CDR3 is TGTGCCAGCAGCTCCTACCAGGGGGGGCAAGAGACCCAGTACTTC. Translated: CASSSYQGGQETQYF.

The CDR3 here is CASSEVLGGGYGYTF. The CDR3 nucleotides read TGTGCCAGCAGTGAAGTTTTAGGGGGAGGCTATGGCTACACCTTC. The V gene is TRBV2, the J gene TRBJ1-2; D perhaps matches TRBD1 (6 bases). V was pared by 1 base and J by 4 bases, with 13 bases between. This CDR3 has 15 residues. The germline V gene encodes CDR1 SNHLY and CDR2 FYNNEI.

This clonotype has just a few counts. The genes are TRBV6-5 and TRBJ1-6, with a weak D call TRBD1 (5 bases). Germline V gene data show CDR1 as MNHEY and CDR2 as SVGAGI. The CDR3 is 14 residues long. V was trimmed by 6 bases and J by 4 bases, leaving 10 bases between them. For the CDR3, the DNA is TGTGCCAGCAGCACCGGGACGTATAATTCACCCCTCCACTTT. Translating gives CASSTGTYNSPLHF.

Comment on this clonotype: Mismatch with germline at one junction end may stem from a read error. The chain combines TRBV2 with TRBJ1-4; no firm D call. The CDR3 has 13 residues. CDR1 and CDR2 (germline): SNHLY, FYNNEI. The CDR3 spells CAGSEGNLGKLFF. CDR3 nucleotides: TGTGCCGGCAGTGAAGGGAATTTGGGGAAACTGTTTTTT.

The chain joins TRBV25-1 to TRBJ1-6; TRBD1 matches 10 bases. The CDR3 runs to 15 residues. V trimming: 0 bases; J trimming: 8 bases; junction bases outside the gene matches: 1. Per the germline V gene, CDR1 is MGHDK and CDR2 is SYGVNS. The CDR3 sequence: CASSEYGTGDSPLHF. CDR3 sequence (DNA): TGTGCCAGCAGTGAATATGGGACAGGGGATTCACCCCTCCACTTT.

This chain uses TRBV11-2 with TRBJ2-6, with 7 bases lining up with TRBD2. Trimming removed 0 bases from V and 5 bases from J; junction bases left unmatched: 1. Germline V CDR1 and CDR2: SGHAT, FQNNGV. This CDR3 has 15 amino acids. This chain's CDR3 is CASSLEGGRANVLTF. In DNA form, the CDR3 reads TGTGCCAGCAGCTTAGAGGGGGGGAGGGCCAACGTCCTGACTTTC.

The chain couples TRBV2 to TRBJ2-2, with 8 bases aligning to TRBD2. Germline V gene sequence: CDR1 SNHLY, CDR2 FYNNEI. J lost 6 bases, V lost 6 bases, and 6 bases had no gene match. This CDR3 spans 14 amino acids. The CDR3 spells CASSREGWAGELFF. CDR3 DNA: TGTGCCAGCAGCCGGGAGGGCTGGGCCGGGGAGCTGTTTTTT.